One sample yielded the 29 T cell receptor beta chains listed below, sequenced in a study of PD-L1 blockade in urothelial cancer. Profiled with immunoSEQ multiplex PCR; TCRdb holds only in-frame clones, not every one. The table shows approximately 70,000 clones, with approximately 88% occurring only once. The sequencing here drew on PBMCs, taken around atezolizumab (anti-PD-L1) treatment. These receptors came from a man aged 55 to 70 with urothelial cancer.

The chain has TRBV5-1 and TRBJ1-6; tentatively, D is TRBD1 (6 bases). In germline, CDR1 is SGHRS, CDR2 YFSETQ. This CDR3 region has 12 residues. Trimming pared 5 bases from V and 8 bases from J, leaving 8 bases between. The CDR3 sequence: CASRQGDSPLHF. CDR3 nucleotide sequence: TGCGCCAGCAGACAGGGAGATTCACCCCTCCACTTT.

The J gene is TRBJ1-2, the V gene TRBV18, with D unclear. V lost 1 base, J lost 8 bases, and 11 bases lay in between. Germline CDR1 reads KGHSH; CDR2 reads LQKENI. CDR3 size: 13 residues. The DNA of the CDR3 is TGTGCCAGCTCACCACAAGCGGCCGAAGGCTACACCTTC. Translated, it gives CASSPQAAEGYTF.

The chain carries TRBV9 and TRBJ1-5; D call uncertain. The CDR3 has 16 residues. CDR1 and CDR2 (germline): SGDLS, YYNGEE. Trimming took off 0 bases at V and 0 bases at J, with 10 bases between the two ends. The CDR3 coding sequence is TGTGCCAGCAGCGTAGGGGAGGGTACTAGCAATCAGCCCCAGCATTTT. It yields the protein CASSVGEGTSNQPQHF.

The V gene is TRBV18, the J gene TRBJ2-7; 10 nucleotides align to TRBD1. Trimming at V came to 6 bases and at J to 5 bases, leaving 7 bases not matched to a gene. The CDR3 has 14 residues. Germline V gene lookup returns CDR1 KGHSH and CDR2 LQKENI. The CDR3 coding sequence is TGTGCCAGCTCGCCGACAGGGGGCCGAAACGAGCAGTACTTC. Its translation is CASSPTGGRNEQYF.

This clone was found a few times. The chain is built from TRBV15 and TRBJ2-2, with unresolved D. This CDR3 has 14 residues. The germline V gene has CDR1 LNHNV and CDR2 YYDKDF (reference sequence). Trimming shortened V by 1 base and J by 4 bases, and 7 bases separated the two germline ends. This chain's CDR3 is CATSRVGGTGELFF. CDR3 nucleotides: TGTGCCACCAGCAGAGTTGGCGGCACCGGGGAGCTGTTTTTT. The full variable domain, completed using reference TRBV15 and TRBJ2-2, is DAMVIQNPRYQVTQFGKPVTLSCSQTLNHNVMYWYQQKSSQAPKLLFHYYDKDFNNEADTPDNFQSRRPNTSFCFLDIRSPGLGDTAMYLCATSRVGGTGELFFGEGSRLTVL.

The chain combines TRBV29-1 with TRBJ1-2; the match to TRBD1 covers 9 bases. The CDR3 sequence is 16 residues long. Germline V gives CDR1 SQVTM, CDR2 ANQGSEA. V was clipped by 6 bases and J by 2 bases; unmatched bases: 13. CDR3 protein: CSVMGGQGKSNYGYTF. The CDR3 DNA reads as TGCAGCGTAATGGGGGGACAGGGAAAATCCAACTATGGCTACACCTTC. Full variable domain (rest looked up from reference TRBV29-1 and TRBJ1-2): SAVISQKPSRDICQRGTSLTIQCQVDSQVTMMFWYRQQPGQSLTLIATANQGSEATYESGFVIDKFPISRPNLTFSTLTVSNMSPEDSSIYLCSVMGGQGKSNYGYTFGSGTRLTVV.

As to this clone: The same CDR3 also results from other DNA sequences found in this sample. The V call is TRBV5-8, the J call TRBJ2-3, with D unresolved. V was cut by 3 bases and J by 2 bases, with 4 bases left in between. The CDR3 consists of 12 residues. From germline, CDR1 is SGHTS and CDR2 YDEGEE. CDR3 sequence (DNA): TGTGCCAGCAGCTCAGACACAGATACGCAGTATTTT. This codes for CASSSDTDTQYF.

This chain links TRBV5-6 with TRBJ2-1, with a possible D match to TRBD1 (5 bases). Germline loops: CDR1 SGHDT, CDR2 YYEEEE. The V and J ends lost 3 bases and 5 bases respectively, with 21 bases between them. The CDR3 contains 17 residues. As DNA, the CDR3 is TGTGCCAGCAGCTGGAGAAGTAGCAGGGTAGGGGACAATGAGCAGTTCTTC. Residues: CASSWRSSRVGDNEQFF.

The chain recombines TRBV5-4 with TRBJ2-5; no clear D gene. Germline lookup yields CDR1 SGHNT and CDR2 YYREEE (reference sequence). V gave up 7 bases and J gave up 2 bases, with 18 bases separating them. This CDR3 has 15 amino acids. The CDR3 region is CASLTSPTYQETQYF. DNA of the CDR3: TGTGCCAGCCTCACGTCCCCTACTTATCAAGAGACCCAGTACTTC.

This clone appeared a single time. The chain is built from TRBV19 and TRBJ2-3, with 10 bases fitting TRBD2. Germline values: CDR1 LNHDA, CDR2 SQIVND (reference sequence). Trimming at V came to 6 bases and at J to 4 bases, leaving 4 bases not matched to a gene. The CDR3 loop spans 14 amino acids. The CDR3 DNA reads TGTGCCAGTAGGCCTAGCGGGAGTTCAGATACGCAGTATTTT. Amino acids: CASRPSGSSDTQYF.

This chain links TRBV10-3 with TRBJ2-1, with 11 bases fitting TRBD2. CDR1 ENHRY and CDR2 SYGVKD come from the germline V gene. V shed 6 bases, J shed 5 bases, and the junction held 6 bases outside the gene matches. The CDR3 totals 15 residues. The CDR3 coding sequence is TGTGCCATCAGCAAGACTAGCGGGACAAACAATGAGCAGTTCTTC. Its protein product is CAISKTSGTNNEQFF.

This chain connects TRBV4-3 to TRBJ2-7, with 9 positions matching TRBD1. The CDR3 extends over 16 amino acids. The germline V gene encodes CDR1 LGHNA and CDR2 YSLEER. Trimming took 2 bases from V and 5 from J; bases not matched to a gene: 10. The CDR3 region is CASSQTISGTGNEQYF. Here the CDR3 DNA reads TGCGCCAGCAGCCAAACGATTTCCGGGACAGGGAACGAGCAGTACTTC.

The count of this clone is one. The chain links TRBV6-1 to TRBJ2-1, with TRBD2 identical over 7 bases. Per the germline V gene, CDR1 is MNHNS and CDR2 is SASEGT. The V gene end was trimmed by 8 bases and the J gene end by 3 bases; junction bases not matched to a gene: 4. The CDR3 has 13 residues. The CDR3 spells CASYGLVYNEQFF. In DNA form, the CDR3 reads TGTGCCAGCTACGGACTAGTCTACAATGAGCAGTTCTTC.

The rearrangement joins TRBV10-2 to TRBJ2-2; 9 bases are a match to TRBD2. This CDR3 is built from 17 residues. J gave up 1 base and V 2 bases, and 5 bases lay outside the gene matches. Germline V gene lookup returns CDR1 WSHSY and CDR2 SAAADI. This CDR3 reads CASSELGTSRNTGELFF. In nucleotides, the CDR3 is TGCGCCAGCAGTGAGCTGGGGACTAGCAGGAACACCGGGGAGCTGTTTTTT.

This chain's CDR3 is CASSSPRTGPNYGYTF. The CDR3 DNA reads as TGTGCCAGCAGTTCCCCCCGGACAGGGCCGAACTATGGCTACACCTTC. J is TRBJ1-2 and V is TRBV6-5; 8 positions match TRBD1. V was pared by 4 bases and J by 2 bases, with 9 bases of the junction left unmatched. CDR1 MNHEY and CDR2 SVGAGI come from the germline V gene. The CDR3 is made up of 16 amino acids.

This chain joins TRBV5-4 and TRBJ2-7, with 7 nucleotides matching TRBD1. Per germline, CDR1 SGHNT and CDR2 YYREEE (reference sequence). This CDR3 comprises 14 residues. V trimming: 7 bases; J trimming: 4 bases; junction bases outside the gene matches: 11. The CDR3 sequence is CASASTGLSYEQYF. CDR3 in DNA: TGTGCCAGCGCGTCGACAGGGCTTTCTTACGAGCAGTACTTC. The whole variable domain, filled in from reference TRBV5-4 and TRBJ2-7, reads ETGVTQSPTHLIKTRGQQVTLRCSSQSGHNTVSWYQQALGQGPQFIFQYYREEENGRGNFPPRFSGLQFPNYSSELNVNALELDDSALYLCASASTGLSYEQYFGPGTRLTVT.

V and J are TRBV6-1 and TRBJ2-7, with TRBD2 matching 11 bases. From germline, CDR1 is MNHNS and CDR2 SASEGT. The length of the CDR3 is 14 residues. J was trimmed by 4 bases and V by 4 bases; bases with no gene match: 3. The CDR3 here is CASSGLAGTYEQYF. CDR3 DNA: TGTGCCAGCAGTGGACTAGCGGGAACGTACGAGCAGTACTTC.

This chain links TRBV11-2 with TRBJ2-7; 7 nucleotides align to TRBD2. The CDR3 sequence is 14 residues long. J lost 5 bases, V lost 7 bases, and 11 bases had no gene match. Germline values: CDR1 SGHAT, CDR2 FQNNGV. The CDR3: CASKIWGGANEQYF. CDR3 nucleotides: TGTGCCAGCAAAATATGGGGAGGGGCTAACGAGCAGTACTTC.

Note on this clone: Germline and junction disagree at one end, which may indicate a read error. The chain has TRBV7-9 and TRBJ2-3, with TRBD2 matching over 12 bases. Germline assignment: CDR1 SEHNR and CDR2 FQNEAQ (reference sequence). CDR3 length: 15 residues. The CDR3 DNA follows: TGTGCCAGCAGCCTAGCGGGAGGGCCCACAGATACGCAGTATTTT. Its protein product is CASSLAGGPTDTQYF.

The chain joins TRBV4-1 to TRBJ2-3; 8 bases map to TRBD1. The CDR3 has 16 amino acids. Germline CDR1 MGHRA, CDR2 YSYEKL. V trimming: 3 bases; J trimming: 5 bases; junction bases outside the gene matches: 10. CDR3 sequence (DNA): TGCGCCAGCAGCCAGCCCGGACAGGGCAGAGGAGATACGCAGTATTTT. This gives the protein CASSQPGQGRGDTQYF.

This chain joins TRBV10-3 and TRBJ2-7; weak D call: TRBD1 (5 bases). With 3 bases removed from V and 0 bases from J, the gap between germline ends came to 21 bases. Germline V CDR1 and CDR2: ENHRY, SYGVKD. The CDR3 length is 18 residues. The CDR3 loop reads CAISDPGQVRKSSYEQYF. The CDR3 coding sequence is TGTGCCATCAGTGATCCAGGGCAGGTCCGAAAGAGCTCCTACGAGCAGTACTTC.

The genes are TRBV6-5 and TRBJ2-7; D may be TRBD2 (7 bases). The germline CDR1 and CDR2 sequences are MNHEY and SVGAGI. Trimming cost V 2 bases and J 2 bases, with 16 bases left between them. This CDR3 contains 16 residues. CDR3 in DNA: TGTGCCAGCAGTTACAATTTCGGGCGGGGGCCCTACGAGCAGTACTTC. The encoded protein is CASSYNFGRGPYEQYF.

This clone appeared a few times. The chain couples TRBV18 to TRBJ1-6; the D gene is possibly TRBD1 (6 bases). The CDR3 spans 14 residues. Germline V CDR1 and CDR2: KGHSH, LQKENI. V lost 5 bases, J lost 8 bases, and 13 bases lay in between. The CDR3 spells CASSSRTEDSPLHF. The CDR3 coding sequence is TGTGCCAGCTCATCCCGGACAGAGGATTCACCCCTCCACTTT.

The J gene is TRBJ2-7, the V gene TRBV20-1; a weak D match, TRBD1 (5 bases). V was cut by 7 bases and J by 7 bases, with 14 bases left in between. The CDR3 consists of 11 residues. Looked up from germline, CDR1 is DFQATT and CDR2 is SNEGSKA (reference sequence). The CDR3 nucleotides are TGCAGTGTAGGGGCCAGCCGAGAGCAGTACTTC. Translation: CSVGASREQYF.

J is TRBJ1-4 and V is TRBV6-5; D possibly corresponds to TRBD1 (5 bases). The length of the CDR3 is 14 residues. Trimming left V 5 bases short and J 5 bases short, with 12 bases between. Germline CDR1 MNHEY, CDR2 SVGAGI. The CDR3 is CASSGGLLNEKLFF. The CDR3 DNA reads TGTGCCAGCAGTGGGGGGTTACTAAATGAAAAACTGTTTTTT.

This chain connects TRBV5-1 to TRBJ2-5; D is uncertain. Germline loops: CDR1 SGHRS, CDR2 YFSETQ. The length of the CDR3 is 15 residues. V was shortened by 0 bases and J by 1 base, with 10 bases between the two germline ends. The DNA for the CDR3 is TGCGCCAGCAGCTTGGCCGGAGAACCCCAAGAGACCCAGTACTTC. This translates into CASSLAGEPQETQYF. The full variable domain, its missing parts supplied by reference TRBV5-1 and TRBJ2-5, is KAGVTQTPRYLIKTRGQQVTLSCSPISGHRSVSWYQQTPGQGLQFLFEYFSETQRNKGNFPGRFSGRQFSNSRSEMNVSTLELGDSALYLCASSLAGEPQETQYFGPGTRLLVL.

The chain combines TRBV5-8 with TRBJ1-3; 8 bases are a match to TRBD1. CDR1 and CDR2 (germline): SGHTS, YDEGEE. J lost 5 bases, V lost 6 bases, and 7 bases had no gene match. The CDR3 spans 14 residues. The DNA for the CDR3 is TGTGCCAGCAATACAGGGGGTCAAAGAAACACCATATATTTT. Its translation: CASNTGGQRNTIYF.

This rearrangement joins TRBV27 to TRBJ1-6; D remains unclear. The CDR3 extends over 13 amino acids. From germline, CDR1 is MNHEY and CDR2 SMNVEV (reference sequence). Trimming pared 7 bases from V and 11 bases from J, leaving 15 bases between. The DNA of the CDR3 is TGTGCCAGCACCACGGTGTCCTATGCACCCCTCCACTTT. It encodes CASTTVSYAPLHF.

The V and J genes are TRBV13 and TRBJ1-3, with a weak D call TRBD1 (5 bases). The V end was cut by 7 bases, the J end by 1 base, with 14 bases between. The CDR3 sequence is 15 residues long. Germline V gene data show CDR1 as PRHDT and CDR2 as FYEKMQ (reference sequence). For the CDR3, the DNA is TGTGCCAGCATCTTTTCGGGGGAGTCTGGAAACACCATATATTTT. Translated, it gives CASIFSGESGNTIYF.